A selection of T cell receptor beta chains follows, all from one sample in a study of tumor-infiltrating lymphocytes in primary liver carcinoma. TCRdb re-called the multiplex PCR reads with MiXCR, one entry per CDR3 protein. The sample records 80,000 or so distinct CDR3 sequences, over 55% being singletons. The sequenced sample consisted of liver tumor tissue from sampling region 4. These receptors all come from a woman in her sixties with primary liver carcinoma and hepatitis B virus infection. Both conserved end residues are part of each CDR3. The D gene is left open where the match is weak. The listing skips clone size in some rows; elsewhere it reads once, few, many or a size class.

D gene: -; J gene: TRBJ1-4; clone size: once; V gene: TRBV11-2; CDR3 DNA: TGCGCCAGCAGCCTCACCCGACAGGCTGCATCTAATGAAAAACTGTTTTTT; CDR3 protein: CASSLTRQAASNEKLFF
D gene: -; J gene: TRBJ2-2; clone size: many; V gene: TRBV28; CDR3 DNA: TGTGCCAGCAGTTTCGGCGGAAACACCGGGGAGCTGTTTTTT; CDR3 protein: CASSFGGNTGELFF
D gene: -; J gene: TRBJ2-6; clone size: -; V gene: TRBV13; CDR3 DNA: TGTGCCAGTGCGGCGAGGAACTCTGGGACCAACGTCCTGACTTTC; CDR3 protein: CASAARNSGTNVLTF
D gene: -; J gene: TRBJ2-3; clone size: few; V gene: TRBV28; CDR3 DNA: TGTGTCAGCAGTTTTGTGGATTATACAGATACGCAGTATTTT; CDR3 protein: CVSSFVDYTDTQYF
D gene: -; J gene: TRBJ1-1; clone size: -; V gene: TRBV11-2; CDR3 DNA: TGTGCCAGCACCCTGATCGTCGGGGGTATGACTGAAGCCTTCTTT; CDR3 protein: CASTLIVGGMTEAFF
D gene: -; J gene: TRBJ2-7; clone size: -; V gene: TRBV24-1; CDR3 DNA: TGTGCCACCAGTGATTTGGAGGGAAGGCACGAGCAGTACTTC; CDR3 protein: CATSDLEGRHEQYF
D gene: TRBD1; J gene: TRBJ1-1; clone size: many; V gene: TRBV30; CDR3 DNA: TGTGCCTGGAGCGAGGGACAGGTGAACACTGAAGCTTTCTTT; CDR3 protein: CAWSEGQVNTEAFF
D gene: -; J gene: TRBJ2-2; clone size: -; V gene: TRBV11-2; CDR3 DNA: TGTACCAGCAGCTTGGATAGGACTGAGGAGCTGTTTTTT; CDR3 protein: CTSSLDRTEELFF
D gene: -; J gene: TRBJ2-5; clone size: -; V gene: TRBV11-3; CDR3 DNA: TGTGCCAGCAGCTTAGGCGGAGGGCAGGGGGAGACCCAGTACTTC; CDR3 protein: CASSLGGGQGETQYF
D gene: -; J gene: TRBJ2-3; clone size: once; V gene: TRBV4-1; CDR3 DNA: TGCCCCAGCAGCCGGACCAGGGACCCGGATACGCAGTATTTT; CDR3 protein: CPSSRTRDPDTQYF
D gene: -; J gene: TRBJ1-4; clone size: -; V gene: TRBV2; CDR3 DNA: TGTGCCAGCAGCGGGGACCATGAAAAACTGTTTTTT; CDR3 protein: CASSGDHEKLFF
D gene: TRBD2; J gene: TRBJ2-3; clone size: -; V gene: TRBV12-3/TRBV12-4; CDR3 DNA: TGTGCCAGGAGTTCTCGCGGGAGGAGAACAGATACGCAGTATTTT; CDR3 protein: CARSSRGRRTDTQYF
D gene: -; J gene: TRBJ2-1; clone size: many; V gene: TRBV6-1; CDR3 DNA: TGTGCCAGCAGGGACCCTCCGGGTGAGCAGTTCTTC; CDR3 protein: CASRDPPGEQFF
D gene: -; J gene: TRBJ1-2; clone size: -; V gene: TRBV5-4; CDR3 DNA: TGTACCAGCAGCTCACGGACAGAGGATAACTATGGCTACACCTTC; CDR3 protein: CTSSSRTEDNYGYTF
D gene: TRBD2; J gene: TRBJ2-5; clone size: -; V gene: TRBV9; CDR3 DNA: TGTGCCAGCAGCGGATCTAGCGGGAGGGCCGGAGGGACCCAGTACTTC; CDR3 protein: CASSGSSGRAGGTQYF
D gene: TRBD2; J gene: TRBJ2-2; clone size: -; V gene: TRBV11-2; CDR3 DNA: TGTGCCAGCAGCCCTCCGGGAGGACCGACCGGGGAACTGTTTTTT; CDR3 protein: CASSPPGGPTGELFF
D gene: -; J gene: TRBJ1-2; clone size: -; V gene: TRBV5-6; CDR3 DNA: TGTGCAAGCAGCGTGTATGACGGGGTCTATGGCTACACCTTC; CDR3 protein: CASSVYDGVYGYTF
D gene: TRBD2; J gene: TRBJ2-1; clone size: -; V gene: TRBV11-2; CDR3 DNA: TGTGCCAGCAGCACTACTAGCGGGAGAGGTAATGAGCAGTTCTTC; CDR3 protein: CASSTTSGRGNEQFF
D gene: -; J gene: TRBJ2-6; clone size: -; V gene: TRBV11-1; CDR3 DNA: TGTGCCAGCAGCCCCTCGGGGGCTGGAGCCAACGTCTCGACTTTC; CDR3 protein: CASSPSGAGANVSTF
D gene: -; J gene: TRBJ1-6; clone size: many; V gene: TRBV28; CDR3 DNA: TGTGCCAGCAGTCCCTCAACAGGGTACTATTCACCCCTCCACTTT; CDR3 protein: CASSPSTGYYSPLHF
D gene: TRBD2; J gene: TRBJ2-3; clone size: -; V gene: TRBV5-6; CDR3 DNA: TGTGCCAGCAGTCGAACCGGGACTAAGCAGGCACAGCAGTATTTT; CDR3 protein: CASSRTGTKQAQQYF
D gene: -; J gene: TRBJ2-2; clone size: -; V gene: TRBV18; CDR3 DNA: TGTGCCAGCTCTCAGGAAAGGAACACCGGGGAGCTGTTTTTT; CDR3 protein: CASSQERNTGELFF
D gene: -; J gene: TRBJ2-6; clone size: -; V gene: TRBV6-1; CDR3 DNA: TGTGCCAGCAGCATGATGCAAACTGGCGCCAACGTCCTGACTTTC; CDR3 protein: CASSMMQTGANVLTF
D gene: TRBD2; J gene: TRBJ2-3; clone size: -; V gene: TRBV12-3/TRBV12-4; CDR3 DNA: TGTGCCAGTAGTGACGTAGGGCCAGGGAGGGCCTATATGCAGTGTTTT; CDR3 protein: CASSDVGPGRAYMQCF
D gene: -; J gene: TRBJ1-2; clone size: few; V gene: TRBV6-5; CDR3 DNA: TGTGCCAACAGTGCAGGGCATGGCTACACCTTC; CDR3 protein: CANSAGHGYTF
D gene: -; J gene: TRBJ1-4; clone size: many; V gene: TRBV28; CDR3 DNA: TGTGCCAGCAGTAATCGGCAGGGTGGAGAAAAACTGTTTTTT; CDR3 protein: CASSNRQGGEKLFF
D gene: -; J gene: TRBJ2-1; clone size: -; V gene: TRBV29-1; CDR3 DNA: TGCAGTGTTGAAGAAGCTGGGCACTTCTACAACTACAATGAGCGGTTCTTC; CDR3 protein: CSVEEAGHFYNYNERFF
D gene: TRBD1; J gene: TRBJ1-1; clone size: medium-sized; V gene: TRBV4-2; CDR3 DNA: TGTGCCAGCAGCCCGGGACAGCTGAACACTGAAGCTTTCTTT; CDR3 protein: CASSPGQLNTEAFF
D gene: -; J gene: TRBJ2-7; clone size: -; V gene: TRBV11-3; CDR3 DNA: TGTGCCAGCAGTGCCGGGGGCTGCAATGGGCAGTACTTC; CDR3 protein: CASSAGGCNGQYF
D gene: -; J gene: TRBJ2-7; clone size: -; V gene: TRBV11-3; CDR3 DNA: TGTACCAGCAGCTTAGGTCGGCGGCAAGGTTACGAGCGGTACTTC; CDR3 protein: CTSSLGRRQGYERYF
D gene: -; J gene: TRBJ1-1; clone size: -; V gene: TRBV30; CDR3 DNA: TGTGCCAGATCCAACGCAACAGGGTGTTACTTT; CDR3 protein: CARSNATGCYF
D gene: -; J gene: TRBJ2-7; clone size: many; V gene: TRBV28; CDR3 DNA: TGTGCCAGCAGTCCCAAGACAGGCCCGACCGGCGAGCAGTACTTC; CDR3 protein: CASSPKTGPTGEQYF
D gene: -; J gene: TRBJ2-3; clone size: -; V gene: TRBV11-2; CDR3 DNA: TGTGCCAGCAGCCCACAGAGGTGGGGCCTACATACGCAGTATTTT; CDR3 protein: CASSPQRWGLHTQYF
D gene: TRBD1; J gene: TRBJ1-5; clone size: -; V gene: TRBV28; CDR3 DNA: TGTGCCAGCAGTTCGACAGGGGGAACGCAGCCCCAGCATTTT; CDR3 protein: CASSSTGGTQPQHF
D gene: -; J gene: TRBJ2-5; clone size: -; V gene: TRBV29-1; CDR3 DNA: TGCGGCATTGATCCCGGGCCGGGGACTCAGTACTTC; CDR3 protein: CGIDPGPGTQYF
D gene: TRBD2; J gene: TRBJ2-1; clone size: -; V gene: TRBV11-2; CDR3 DNA: TGTGCCAGCAGCAGGATACTAGCGGGAGGGCCGAGGGATGAACAGTTCTTC; CDR3 protein: CASSRILAGGPRDEQFF
D gene: -; J gene: TRBJ2-7; clone size: -; V gene: TRBV10-2; CDR3 DNA: TGCGCCAGCAGTGAGACGGGGCGTTATGAGCAGTACTTC; CDR3 protein: CASSETGRYEQYF
D gene: TRBD1; J gene: TRBJ2-7; clone size: -; V gene: TRBV6-6; CDR3 DNA: TGTGCCAGTAGCTCCGCACCGGGACAGGGGTCTTCCTTCGAGCAGTACTTC; CDR3 protein: CASSSAPGQGSSFEQYF
D gene: -; J gene: TRBJ1-1; clone size: -; V gene: TRBV11-3; CDR3 DNA: TGTGCCAGCAGCTTAATCGGGGAATACCGGAGCACTGAGGCTTTCTTC; CDR3 protein: CASSLIGEYRSTEAFF
D gene: -; J gene: TRBJ2-5; clone size: -; V gene: TRBV19; CDR3 DNA: TGTGCCAGTAATCGGCGTTCCCTAGGGGGCCAAGAGACCCAGTACTTC; CDR3 protein: CASNRRSLGGQETQYF
D gene: -; J gene: TRBJ2-5; clone size: -; V gene: TRBV7-6; CDR3 DNA: TGTGCCAGCAGCCCATGGGTGGGGGAGACCCAGTACTTC; CDR3 protein: CASSPWVGETQYF
D gene: -; J gene: TRBJ1-4; clone size: -; V gene: TRBV6-5; CDR3 DNA: TGTGTCAGCAGATACTCAGGGTATGAAAAACTGTTTTTT; CDR3 protein: CVSRYSGYEKLFF
D gene: TRBD1; J gene: TRBJ1-2; clone size: -; V gene: TRBV12-3/TRBV12-4; CDR3 DNA: TGTGCCAGCATGCTACAGGGGGCGCGTAGGGGCTACGCCTTC; CDR3 protein: CASMLQGARRGYAF
D gene: TRBD1; J gene: TRBJ1-2; clone size: many; V gene: TRBV6-5; CDR3 DNA: TGTGCCGGCAGCCTGACTCCGGACAGGCCGAATGGCTACACCTTC; CDR3 protein: CAGSLTPDRPNGYTF